One sample yielded the 17 T cell receptor beta chains listed below, sequenced in a study of cytomegalovirus exposure and HLA in healthy donors. Produced via immunoSEQ multiplex PCR; TCRdb's table is partial and in-frame only. The table records 100,000 to 130,000 clones, roughly 84% of them present only once. Sequenced: PBMCs. The receptor set was obtained from a woman aged 18-29 years in good health and CMV-seronegative.

In nucleotides, the CDR3 is TGTGCCAGCAGCCAAGACTGGGGGGTCGGGGATACGCAGTATTTT. This codes for CASSQDWGVGDTQYF. This chain connects TRBV14 to TRBJ2-3, with D maybe TRBD2 (6 bases). This CDR3 is 15 amino acids long. Germline CDR1 reads SGHDN; CDR2 reads FVKESK. Trimming took 0 bases from V and 6 from J, leaving 13 bases between them.

This sequence joins TRBV18 and TRBJ2-1; 7 bases align to TRBD1. This CDR3 comprises 16 residues. V was clipped by 3 bases and J by 4 bases; unmatched bases: 9. Germline V CDR1 and CDR2: KGHSH, LQKENI. CDR3 amino acids: CASSPLTGTAYNEQFF. The CDR3 DNA reads TGTGCCAGCTCACCGCTTACCGGGACAGCTTACAATGAGCAGTTCTTC.

The chain couples TRBV18 to TRBJ1-2; perhaps TRBD1 as D (5 bases). Looked up from germline, CDR1 is KGHSH and CDR2 is LQKENI. Trimming cost V 4 bases and J 4 bases, with 10 bases left between them. The CDR3 loop spans 13 amino acids. The CDR3 nucleotides read TGTGCCAGCTCACTCTGGGACTCCTATGGCTACACCTTC. This sequence encodes CASSLWDSYGYTF.

This chain links TRBV27 with TRBJ2-7, with TRBD2 matching over 12 bases. Germline V gene sequence: CDR1 MNHEY, CDR2 SMNVEV (reference sequence). V shed 2 bases, J shed 3 bases, and the junction held 5 bases outside the gene matches. This CDR3 contains 16 residues. In DNA form, the CDR3 reads TGTGCCAGCAGTTTAACTAGCGGGGGGTCGATCTACGAGCAGTACTTC. Its translation: CASSLTSGGSIYEQYF.

This chain joins TRBV28 and TRBJ1-4; no clear D. The CDR3 has 17 residues. The V end lost 6 bases, the J end lost 2 bases, and 19 bases lay between the germline ends. Germline CDR1 and CDR2: MDHEN and SYDVKM. Here the CDR3 reads CASSLLRVAVTNEKLFF. The DNA for the CDR3 is TGTGCCAGCAGCCTTCTACGGGTTGCTGTGACTAATGAAAAACTGTTTTTT.

The V and J genes are TRBV18 and TRBJ2-7; a possible D gene is TRBD1 (6 bases). Deletions cut 6 bases from V and 3 bases from J, with 12 bases between. Germline CDR1 reads KGHSH; CDR2 reads LQKENI. The CDR3 totals 13 residues. CDR3 nucleotide sequence: TGTGCCAGCTCGGCACAGGGTGGCTACGAGCAGTACTTC. Translating gives CASSAQGGYEQYF. The full variable domain, in which reference TRBV18 and TRBJ2-7 provide the parts outside the CDR3, is NAGVMQNPRHLVRRRGQEARLRCSPMKGHSHVYWYRQLPEEGLKFMVYLQKENIIDESGMPKERFSAEFPKEGPSILRIQQVVRGDSAAYFCASSAQGGYEQYFGPGTRLTVT.

The chain couples TRBV15 to TRBJ2-7, with D maybe TRBD1 (6 bases). This CDR3 has 11 residues. The germline V gene encodes CDR1 LNHNV and CDR2 YYDKDF (reference sequence). Trimming stripped 6 bases from V and 5 bases from J, with 8 bases between. Here the CDR3 DNA reads TGTGCCACCAGTCAGGGGAACGAGCAGTACTTC. It translates to CATSQGNEQYF.

The rearrangement joins TRBV5-5 to TRBJ1-1; no clear D. Trimming took 0 bases from V and 1 from J, leaving 10 bases between them. CDR1 SGHKS and CDR2 YYEKEE come from the germline V gene (reference sequence). The length of the CDR3 is 15 residues. This CDR3 reads CASSLVGSGNTEAFF. CDR3 bases: TGTGCCAGCAGCTTGGTGGGTAGCGGGAACACTGAAGCTTTCTTT. Complete variable domain (other parts from reference TRBV5-5 and TRBJ1-1): DAGVTQSPTHLIKTRGQQVTLRCSPISGHKSVSWYQQVLGQGPQFIFQYYEKEERGRGNFPDRFSARQFPNYSSELNVNALLLGDSALYLCASSLVGSGNTEAFFGQGTRLTVV.

The V gene is TRBV10-3, the J gene TRBJ1-2; D is uncertain. The CDR3 spans 13 residues. V lost 0 bases and J 3 bases, leaving 5 bases between the germline ends. CDR1 is ENHRY and CDR2 is SYGVKD in the germline V gene. CDR3: CAISESIYYGYTF. The DNA for the CDR3 is TGTGCCATCAGTGAGTCTATCTACTATGGCTACACCTTC.

Here the CDR3 reads CASSFSTGANEKLFF. CDR3 nucleotide sequence: TGTGCCAGCAGTTTTTCGACGGGGGCTAATGAAAAACTGTTTTTT. The genes are TRBV6-5 and TRBJ1-4; tentative D call: TRBD1 (5 bases). Germline V gene sequence: CDR1 MNHEY, CDR2 SVGAGI. The CDR3 has 15 residues. Trimming stripped 4 bases from V and 3 bases from J, with 12 bases between.

The chain links TRBV15 to TRBJ1-2, with 10 positions matching TRBD1. Germline V gives CDR1 LNHNV, CDR2 YYDKDF (reference sequence). Unmatched junction bases numbered 3, after V lost 3 bases and J lost 5 bases. The CDR3 loop spans 14 amino acids. CDR3 nucleotide sequence: TGTGCCACCAGCAGGGGACAGGGGTGGTATGGCTACACCTTC. This sequence encodes CATSRGQGWYGYTF.

There are a few counts of this clone. Here the CDR3 reads CASSRTGNGYTF. DNA for the CDR3: TGTGCCAGTAGTCGAACAGGGAATGGCTACACCTTC. This chain joins TRBV19 and TRBJ1-2; maybe TRBD1 (6 bases). V lost 5 bases and J lost 6, with 10 bases in between. Germline CDR1 reads LNHDA; CDR2 reads SQIVND (reference sequence). CDR3 size: 12 residues.

V gene TRBV7-9 combines with J gene TRBJ2-1; TRBD1 is a possible D gene (6 bases). The CDR3 loop spans 13 amino acids. V was cut by 3 bases and J by 7 bases, with 10 bases left in between. Per germline, CDR1 SEHNR and CDR2 FQNEAQ (reference sequence). For the CDR3, the DNA is TGTGCCAGCAGCTTCCCGAGGGGGAATGAGCAGTTCTTC. Translating gives CASSFPRGNEQFF. Full variable domain (remainder filled in from reference TRBV7-9 and TRBJ2-1): DTGVSQNPRHKITKRGQNVTFRCDPISEHNRLYWYRQTLGQGPEFLTYFQNEAQLEKSRLLSDRFSAERPKGSFSTLEIQRTEQGDSAMYLCASSFPRGNEQFFGPGTRLTVL.

The chain uses TRBV9 and TRBJ1-1; 7 bases align to TRBD1. The CDR3 contains 16 residues. Germline lookup yields CDR1 SGDLS and CDR2 YYNGEE. Unmatched junction bases numbered 8, after V lost 3 bases and J lost 0 bases. The chain's CDR3 is CASSEGDRLMNTEAFF. For the CDR3, the DNA is TGTGCCAGCAGCGAGGGGGACAGACTCATGAACACTGAAGCTTTCTTT.

This chain connects TRBV19 to TRBJ1-2; the match to TRBD1 covers 9 bases. There are 13 residues in the CDR3. Germline V gene data show CDR1 as LNHDA and CDR2 as SQIVND (reference sequence). V lost 10 bases to trimming and J lost 4 bases; unmatched junction nucleotides: 7. CDR3 loop: CATTGQGFYGYTF. CDR3 in DNA: TGTGCCACTACGGGACAGGGTTTCTATGGCTACACCTTC.

This clone has a handful of counts. The chain carries TRBV18 and TRBJ2-3, with 7 bases that match TRBD1. With V trimmed by 0 bases and J by 2 bases, 2 bases remained unmatched. This CDR3 has 15 amino acids. Germline V lookup: CDR1 KGHSH, CDR2 LQKENI. This CDR3 is CASSPPGQTTDTQYF. CDR3 DNA: TGTGCCAGCTCACCACCGGGACAGACCACAGATACGCAGTATTTT.

The chain employs TRBV11-2 and TRBJ1-1; D not certain. From germline, CDR1 is SGHAT and CDR2 FQNNGV. The CDR3 runs 13 residues. V was cut by 3 bases and J by 3 bases, with 8 bases left in between. The CDR3 is CASSFSQDTEAFF. The CDR3 coding sequence is TGTGCCAGCAGCTTCTCTCAGGACACTGAAGCTTTCTTT.